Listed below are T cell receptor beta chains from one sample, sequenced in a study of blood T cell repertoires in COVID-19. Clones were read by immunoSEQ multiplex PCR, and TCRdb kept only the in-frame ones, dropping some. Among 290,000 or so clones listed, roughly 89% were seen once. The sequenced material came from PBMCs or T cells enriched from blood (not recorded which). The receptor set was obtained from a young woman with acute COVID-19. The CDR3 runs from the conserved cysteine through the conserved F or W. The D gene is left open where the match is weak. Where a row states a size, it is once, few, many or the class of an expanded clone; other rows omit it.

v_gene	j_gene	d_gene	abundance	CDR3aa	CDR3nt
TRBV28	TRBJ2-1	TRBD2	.	CASSLILSGSSYNEQFF	TGTGCCAGCAGTCTCATTCTTAGCGGGAGTTCCTACAATGAGCAGTTCTTC
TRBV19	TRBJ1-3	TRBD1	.	CASAPGQGNTIYF	TGTGCCAGTGCCCCGGGACAGGGAAACACCATATATTTT
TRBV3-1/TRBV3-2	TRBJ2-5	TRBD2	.	CASSREGEETQYF	TGTGCCAGCAGCCGGGAGGGCGAAGAGACCCAGTACTTC
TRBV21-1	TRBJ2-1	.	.	CASVTRGGACNEQFF	TGTGCCAGCGTCACAAGAGGGGGCGCATGCAATGAGCAGTTCTTC
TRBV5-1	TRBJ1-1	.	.	CASSLGRGTSHTEAFF	TGCGCCAGCAGCTTGGGTCGGGGGACGTCTCACACTGAAGCTTTCTTT
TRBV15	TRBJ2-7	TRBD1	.	CATSRDRDTYEQYF	TGTGCCACCAGCAGGGACAGGGATACCTACGAGCAGTACTTC
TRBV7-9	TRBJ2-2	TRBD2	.	CASSWTSGTGELFF	TGTGCCAGCAGCTGGACTAGCGGGACCGGGGAGCTGTTTTTT
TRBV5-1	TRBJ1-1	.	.	CASSFRDKTPEAFF	TGCGCCAGCAGCTTTCGGGACAAGACCCCTGAAGCTTTCTTT
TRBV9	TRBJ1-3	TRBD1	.	CASSVAGQGAGNTIYF	TGTGCCAGCAGCGTAGCCGGACAGGGGGCTGGAAACACCATATATTTT
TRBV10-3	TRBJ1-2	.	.	CAISDGQGRAGYTF	TGTGCCATCAGTGATGGGCAGGGGAGGGCTGGCTACACCTTC
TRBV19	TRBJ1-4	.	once	CASSIGIPRGEKLFF	TGTGCCAGTAGTATAGGTATACCCCGGGGTGAAAAACTGTTTTTT
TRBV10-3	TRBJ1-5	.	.	CAIGENNQPQHF	TGTGCCATCGGGGAGAACAATCAGCCCCAGCATTTT
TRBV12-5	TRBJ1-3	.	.	CASGLDGGPGNTIYF	TGTGCTAGTGGTTTGGATGGAGGACCTGGAAACACCATATATTTT
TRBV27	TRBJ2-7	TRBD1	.	CASSFGTGGVNEQYF	TGTGCCAGCAGTTTTGGGACAGGGGGCGTCAACGAGCAGTACTTC
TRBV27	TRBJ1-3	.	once	CASSLEGGGAGNTIYF	TGTGCCAGCAGTTTAGAGGGCGGGGGAGCCGGAAACACCATATATTTT
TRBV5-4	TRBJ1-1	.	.	CASSLFGTSRNEAFF	TGTGCCAGCAGCTTGTTCGGGACAAGCCGAAATGAAGCTTTCTTT
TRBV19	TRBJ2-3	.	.	CASNDGQDWDTQYF	TGTGCCAGTAACGATGGGCAGGACTGGGATACGCAGTATTTT
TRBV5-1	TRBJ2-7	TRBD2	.	CASSLILSGGLAGGPEQYF	TGCGCCAGCAGCTTGATCTTGTCAGGGGGACTAGCGGGAGGCCCGGAGCAGTACTTC
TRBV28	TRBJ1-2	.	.	CASGWTSQNYGYTF	TGTGCCAGCGGTTGGACTTCACAAAACTATGGCTACACCTTC
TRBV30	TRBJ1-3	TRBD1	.	CAWSVGTGGDTIYF	TGTGCCTGGAGTGTAGGTACAGGGGGCGACACCATATATTTT
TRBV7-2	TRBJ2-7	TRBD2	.	CAIERLADSYEQYF	TGTGCCATCGAGCGACTAGCGGATTCCTACGAGCAGTACTTC
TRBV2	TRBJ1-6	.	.	CASSEEIQLEGPLHF	TGTGCCAGCAGTGAAGAGATACAGCTCGAAGGACCCCTCCACTTT
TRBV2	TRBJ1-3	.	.	CASRPRGVLFSGNTIYF	TGTGCCAGCAGACCCCGGGGGGTCCTCTTCTCTGGAAACACCATATATTTT
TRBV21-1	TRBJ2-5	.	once	CASSKVAGPQETQYF	TGTGCCAGCAGCAAAGTAGCGGGGCCCCAAGAGACCCAGTACTTC
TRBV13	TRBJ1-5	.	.	CASSLGGEHQHF	TGTGCCAGCAGCTTAGGCGGAGAGCACCAGCATTTT
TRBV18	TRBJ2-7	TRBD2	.	CASSDGTTYEQYF	TGTGCCAGCTCAGATGGGACTACCTACGAGCAGTACTTC
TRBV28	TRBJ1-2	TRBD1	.	CASSPPRTGNHGYTF	TGTGCCAGCAGCCCTCCCAGGACAGGGAATCATGGCTACACCTTC
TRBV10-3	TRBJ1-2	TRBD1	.	CATTQGDYGYTF	TGTGCCACGACCCAGGGGGACTATGGCTACACCTTC
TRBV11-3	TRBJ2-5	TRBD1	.	CASSSDRGPETQYF	TGTGCCAGCAGCTCCGACAGGGGGCCGGAGACCCAGTACTTC
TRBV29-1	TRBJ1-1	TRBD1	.	CSVGQGDTEAFF	TGCAGCGTTGGGCAGGGGGACACTGAAGCTTTCTTT
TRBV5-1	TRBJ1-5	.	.	CASSLDLTGGQPQHF	TGCGCCAGCAGCTTGGATCTTACAGGCGGTCAGCCCCAGCATTTT
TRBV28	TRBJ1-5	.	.	CASSFGGNQPQHF	TGTGCCAGCAGTTTCGGGGGCAATCAGCCCCAGCATTTT
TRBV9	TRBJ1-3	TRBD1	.	CASSAQGARNTIYF	TGTGCCAGCAGCGCGCAGGGGGCGAGGAACACCATATATTTT
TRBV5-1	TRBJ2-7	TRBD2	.	CASSLDRPIAGAPYEQYF	TGCGCCAGCAGCTTGGACCGACCGATAGCGGGAGCCCCCTACGAGCAGTACTTC
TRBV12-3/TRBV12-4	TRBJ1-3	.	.	CASNRRAGNTIYF	TGTGCCAGCAACCGCCGGGCTGGAAACACCATATATTTT
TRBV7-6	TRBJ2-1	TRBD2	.	CASSLRGTSANNEQFF	TGTGCCAGCAGCTTACGGGGGACTAGCGCTAACAATGAGCAGTTCTTC
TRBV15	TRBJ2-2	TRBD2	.	CATSRDRLAGKTGELFF	TGTGCCACCAGCAGAGATAGACTAGCGGGAAAAACCGGGGAGCTGTTTTTT
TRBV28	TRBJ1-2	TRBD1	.	CASTLQGYGYTF	TGTGCCAGCACCTTACAGGGGTATGGCTACACCTTC
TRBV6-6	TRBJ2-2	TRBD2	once	CAHAYGTSSPGELFF	TGTGCCCACGCCTATGGGACTAGCAGTCCCGGGGAGCTGTTTTTT
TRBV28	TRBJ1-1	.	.	CASSLTGRRVDTEAFF	TGTGCCAGCAGTTTAACAGGGCGGAGAGTGGACACTGAAGCTTTCTTT
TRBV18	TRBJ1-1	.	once	CASSPIRGPDWTEAFF	TGTGCCAGCTCACCCATCCGCGGTCCCGACTGGACTGAAGCTTTCTTT
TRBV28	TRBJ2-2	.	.	CASNSPTDTGELFF	TGTGCCAGCAACAGCCCGACCGACACCGGGGAGCTGTTTTTT
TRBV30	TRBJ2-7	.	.	CAWRKTGSGEQYF	TGTGCCTGGAGAAAAACGGGGTCGGGGGAGCAGTACTTC
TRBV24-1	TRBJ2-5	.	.	CATSETSRDKETQYF	TGTGCCACCAGTGAGACCTCCCGGGACAAAGAGACCCAGTACTTC
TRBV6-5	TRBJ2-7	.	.	CASQASSYEQYF	TGTGCCAGCCAGGCGAGCTCCTACGAGCAGTACTTC
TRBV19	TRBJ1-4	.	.	CASSSGGIFNEKLFF	TGTGCCAGTAGCTCAGGAGGGATCTTTAATGAAAAACTGTTTTTT
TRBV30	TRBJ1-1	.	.	CAWSVDLNTEAFF	TGTGCCTGGAGTGTCGACTTGAACACTGAAGCTTTCTTT
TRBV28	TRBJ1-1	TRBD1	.	CASTLPRDSVEAFF	TGTGCCAGCACCCTACCCCGGGACAGCGTTGAAGCTTTCTTT
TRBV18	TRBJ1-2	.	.	CASSPPRDTGGYTF	TGTGCCAGCTCACCACCGCGTGACACGGGAGGCTACACCTTC
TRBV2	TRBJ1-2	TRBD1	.	CASDKSGTGDGGYGYTF	TGTGCCAGCGATAAATCCGGGACAGGGGATGGAGGGTATGGCTACACCTTC
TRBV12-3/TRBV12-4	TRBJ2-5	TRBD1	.	CASSLGTGRDF	TGTGCCAGCAGCCTTGGGACAGGTCGGGACTTC
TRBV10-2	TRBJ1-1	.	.	CASSEGVNTEAFF	TGCGCCAGCAGTGAGGGAGTGAACACTGAAGCTTTCTTT
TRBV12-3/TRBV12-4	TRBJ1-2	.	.	CASSSADTYGYTF	TGTGCCAGCAGTTCCGCGGACACCTATGGCTACACCTTC
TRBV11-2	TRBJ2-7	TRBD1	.	CASSLPGTGAGQYF	TGTGCCAGCAGCCTTCCTGGGACAGGAGCGGGGCAGTACTTC
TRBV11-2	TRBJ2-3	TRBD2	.	CASSSRTSGTRTDTQYF	TGTGCCAGCAGCTCCCGGACTAGCGGAACCCGCACAGATACGCAGTATTTT
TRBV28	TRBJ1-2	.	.	CASSYFAGDNYGYTF	TGTGCCAGCAGTTACTTTGCAGGGGATAACTATGGCTACACCTTC
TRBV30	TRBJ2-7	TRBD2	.	CAWSLGLAVTYEQYF	TGTGCCTGGAGCCTGGGACTAGCGGTAACCTACGAGCAGTACTTC
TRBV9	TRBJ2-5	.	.	CASSAQAVGETQYF	TGTGCCAGCAGCGCCCAAGCGGTCGGGGAGACCCAGTACTTC
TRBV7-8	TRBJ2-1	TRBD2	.	CASSPPAGGIVWEQFF	TGTGCCAGCAGCCCACCAGCGGGAGGGATAGTATGGGAGCAGTTCTTC